One T cell receptor (beta chain) is described in this entry. The sample comes from a study of blood T cell repertoires in COVID-19. For the study at large: Samples of COVID-19 (acute and convalescent) were obtained from the United States, Italy and Spain.

CDR1 is MNHEY and CDR2 is SMNVEV in the germline V gene (reference sequence). The CDR3 covers 16 residues. V dropped 3 bases and J dropped 6; count of bases not matched to a gene: 12. Using immunoSEQ multiplex PCR, the repertoire was profiled, and TCRdb retains in-frame clones only, with some absent. The table records tens of thousands of clones, 85% of them present only once. This chain connects TRBV27 to TRBJ2-7; TRBD2 aligns across 9 bases. This clonotype was obtained from a human donor in a cohort sampled during active COVID-19. The material sequenced was peripheral blood. The CDR3 nucleotides read TGTGCCAGCAGTTTTCTGGCGGGAGGGCCAGGGCTCGAGCAGTACTTC. Protein product: CASSFLAGGPGLEQYF.